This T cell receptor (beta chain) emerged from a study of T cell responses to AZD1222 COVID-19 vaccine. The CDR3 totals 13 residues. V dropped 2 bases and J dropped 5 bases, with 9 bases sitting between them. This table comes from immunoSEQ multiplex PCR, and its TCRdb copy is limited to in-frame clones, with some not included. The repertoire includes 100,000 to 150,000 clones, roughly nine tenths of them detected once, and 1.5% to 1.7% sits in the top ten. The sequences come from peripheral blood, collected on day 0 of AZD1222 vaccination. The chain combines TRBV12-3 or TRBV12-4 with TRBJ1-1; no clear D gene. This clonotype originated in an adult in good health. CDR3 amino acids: CASSLSTVTEAFF. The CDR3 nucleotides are TGTGCCAGCAGTTTAAGTACAGTGACTGAAGCTTTCTTT.